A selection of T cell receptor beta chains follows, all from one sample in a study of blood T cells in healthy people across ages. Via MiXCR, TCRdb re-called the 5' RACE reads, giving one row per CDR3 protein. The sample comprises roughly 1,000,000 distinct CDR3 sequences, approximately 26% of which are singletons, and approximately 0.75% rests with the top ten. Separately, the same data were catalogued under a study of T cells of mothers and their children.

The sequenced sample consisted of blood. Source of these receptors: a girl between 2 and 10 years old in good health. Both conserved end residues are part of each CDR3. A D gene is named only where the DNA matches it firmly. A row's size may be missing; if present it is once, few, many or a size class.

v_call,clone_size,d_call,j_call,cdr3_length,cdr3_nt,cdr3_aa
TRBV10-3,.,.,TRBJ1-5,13,TGTGTCATCAGTAAGGGTTATGGTCAGCCCCAGCATTTT,CVISKGYGQPQHF
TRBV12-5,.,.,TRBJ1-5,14,TGTGCTAGTGGTATGGACCTCAGGGGAGAGCCCCAGCATTTT,CASGMDLRGEPQHF
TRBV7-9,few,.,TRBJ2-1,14,TGTGCCAGCAGCGCCCTGGACGGCCAAGAGACCCAGTGCTTC,CASSALDGQETQCF
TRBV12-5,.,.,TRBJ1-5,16,TGTGCTAGTGGTTTGGTGGGGCAGCCAGGGAACCAGCCCCAGCATTTT,CASGLVGQPGNQPQHF
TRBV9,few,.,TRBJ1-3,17,TGTGCCAGCAGCTCCTTACCGAGGGTCTACTCTGGAAACACCATATATTTT,CASSSLPRVYSGNTIYF
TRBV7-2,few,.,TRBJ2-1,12,TGTGCCAGCAGCTTTGAGGCGGGTGAGCAGTTCTTC,CASSFEAGEQFF
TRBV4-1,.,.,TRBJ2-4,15,TGCGCCAGCAGCCTCTCCCCGGGACAAAGAAACATTCAGTACTTC,CASSLSPGQRNIQYF
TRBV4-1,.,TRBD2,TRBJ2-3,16,TGCGCCAGCAGCCGACCACTAGCGGGGGCCACAGATACGCAGTATTTT,CASSRPLAGATDTQYF
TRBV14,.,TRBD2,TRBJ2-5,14,TGTGCCAGCAGCGAACCGGGAGGCGGGGAGACCCAGTACTTC,CASSEPGGGETQYF
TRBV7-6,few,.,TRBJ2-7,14,TGTGCCAGCAGCCCCCACACAGGGTCCTACGAGCAGTACTTC,CASSPHTGSYEQYF
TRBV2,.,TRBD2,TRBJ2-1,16,TGTGCCAGCAGTGACCCAGGACTAGCGGGGGACAATGAGCAGTTCTTC,CASSDPGLAGDNEQFF
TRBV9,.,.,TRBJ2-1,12,TGTGCCAGCAGCGCGGGATACGATGAGCAGTTCTTC,CASSAGYDEQFF
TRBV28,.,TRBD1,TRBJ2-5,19,TGTGCCAGCACCCAACCGGGACAGCTTGCACAACCCTATCAAGAGACCCAGTACTTC,CASTQPGQLAQPYQETQYF
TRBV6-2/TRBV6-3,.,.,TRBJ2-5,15,TGTGCCAGCAGTTACTCGTGGCCCCCGGCTGAGACCCAGTACTTC,CASSYSWPPAETQYF
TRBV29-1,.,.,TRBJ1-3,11,TGCAGCGTTGCTAAGGGGAACACCATATATTTT,CSVAKGNTIYF
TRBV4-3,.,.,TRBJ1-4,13,TGCGCCAGCAGCCAGTTGGGGGATGAAAAACTGTTTTTT,CASSQLGDEKLFF
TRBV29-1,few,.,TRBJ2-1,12,TGCAGCGTTGAGGGAGGCACCGGCGAGCAGTTCTTC,CSVEGGTGEQFF
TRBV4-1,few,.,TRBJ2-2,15,TGCGCCAGCAGCCAAGATATTGGAGGGGCCGGGGAGCTGTTTTTT,CASSQDIGGAGELFF
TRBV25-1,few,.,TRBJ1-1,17,TGTGCCAGCACGGGGGGGGTTGAACTGGGGCCTAGCACTGAAGCTTTCTTT,CASTGGVELGPSTEAFF
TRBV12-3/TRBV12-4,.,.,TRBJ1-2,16,TGTGCCAGCAGCCCGGAGGAGTCGGGGCCTAGCTATGGCTACACCTTC,CASSPEESGPSYGYTF
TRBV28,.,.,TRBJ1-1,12,TGTGCCAGCTTGGACAGTTCCACTGAAGCTTTCTTT,CASLDSSTEAFF
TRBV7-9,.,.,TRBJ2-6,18,TGTGCCAGCAGCCAAGGTGGGACTGACCGAGGTGGGGCCAACGTCCTGACTTTC,CASSQGGTDRGGANVLTF
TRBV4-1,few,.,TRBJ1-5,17,TGCGCCAGCAGCCAAGATGACCTCCGGGGCGTAAATCAGCCCCAGCATTTT,CASSQDDLRGVNQPQHF
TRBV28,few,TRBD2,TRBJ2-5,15,TGTGCCAGCAGTTTCTTGGCGGGGGGCGCGGGGACCCAGTACTTC,CASSFLAGGAGTQYF
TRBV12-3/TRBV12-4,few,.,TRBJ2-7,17,TGTGCCAGCACAGAATCGTTAGGGGCAGGAGGGATCTACGAGCAGTACTTC,CASTESLGAGGIYEQYF
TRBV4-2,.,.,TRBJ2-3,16,TGTGCCAGCAGCCTTTCTCCTTCTGGGGGCACAGATACGCAGTATTTT,CASSLSPSGGTDTQYF
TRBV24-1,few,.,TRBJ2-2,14,TGTGCCACCAGTGATCTAGGGGTAACCGGGGAGCTGTTTTTT,CATSDLGVTGELFF
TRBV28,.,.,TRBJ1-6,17,TGTGCCAGCAAGGGGTATCCAGGAGAGGGTCTGGGTTCACCCCTCCACTTT,CASKGYPGEGLGSPLHF
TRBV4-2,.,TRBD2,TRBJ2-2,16,TGTGCCAGCAGCCAAGATCCTAGCGGGGGGGCCGGGGAGCTGTTTTTT,CASSQDPSGGAGELFF
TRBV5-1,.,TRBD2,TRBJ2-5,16,TGCGCCAGCAGTCGCGAGGGAATAGCGGGAGGTGAGACCCAGTACTTC,CASSREGIAGGETQYF
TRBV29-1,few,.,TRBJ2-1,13,TGCAGCGGGGGGGTAAGCTCCTACAATGAGCAGTTCTTC,CSGGVSSYNEQFF
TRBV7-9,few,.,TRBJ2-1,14,TGTGCCAGCAGCTTAAAGGACAGCTACAATGAGCAGTTCTTC,CASSLKDSYNEQFF
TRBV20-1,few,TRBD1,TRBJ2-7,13,TGCAGTGTTAAGTTGACAGGGGGCTACGAGCAGTACTTC,CSVKLTGGYEQYF
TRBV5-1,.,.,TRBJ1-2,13,TGCGCCAGCAACTTGGTTCTGCAGGATGGCTACACCTTC,CASNLVLQDGYTF
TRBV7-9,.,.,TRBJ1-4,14,TGTGCCAGCTCAAAGGGATACCTGAATGAAAAACTGTTTTTT,CASSKGYLNEKLFF
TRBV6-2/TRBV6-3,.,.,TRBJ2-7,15,TGTGCCAGCAGTTACGGGGCGTTTTTCTCCTACGAGCAGTACTTC,CASSYGAFFSYEQYF
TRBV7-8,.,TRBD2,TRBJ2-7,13,TGTGCCAGCAGACCTCGGGGGGCCTACGAGCAGTACTTC,CASRPRGAYEQYF
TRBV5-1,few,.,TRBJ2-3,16,TGCGCCAGCGTTGATTTTTGGGGAAGTGGTACAGATACGCAGTATTTT,CASVDFWGSGTDTQYF
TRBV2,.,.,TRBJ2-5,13,TGTGCCAGCAGTAGGACTCGGGACGAGACCCAGTACTTC,CASSRTRDETQYF
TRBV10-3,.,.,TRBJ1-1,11,TGTGCCATCAGTGCGGGCTATGAAGCTTTCTTT,CAISAGYEAFF
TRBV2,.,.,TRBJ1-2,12,TGTGCCGGCAGTCAGCGGATCTATGGCTACACCTTC,CAGSQRIYGYTF
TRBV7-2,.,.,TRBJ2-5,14,TGTGCCAGCAGCCCTATCCGGGGGCGAGAGGCCCAGTACTTC,CASSPIRGREAQYF
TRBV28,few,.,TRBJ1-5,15,TGTGCCAGCAGCCTCCCTCGACAGCCCAATCAGCCCCAGCATTTT,CASSLPRQPNQPQHF
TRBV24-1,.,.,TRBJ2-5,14,TGTGCCACCAGTGAATACGAAGAGAGGGAGACCCAGTACTTC,CATSEYEERETQYF
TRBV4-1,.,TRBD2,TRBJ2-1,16,TGCGCCAGCAGCCGCACTAGCGGGGGCGAATACAATGAGCAGTTCTTC,CASSRTSGGEYNEQFF
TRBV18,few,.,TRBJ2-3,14,TGTGCCAGCTCACCTAGTGGAGGGGCAGATGCGCAGTATTTT,CASSPSGGADAQYF
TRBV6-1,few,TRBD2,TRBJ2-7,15,TGTGCCAGCGGGACTAGCGGGAGCAGCTCCTACGAGCAGTACTTC,CASGTSGSSSYEQYF
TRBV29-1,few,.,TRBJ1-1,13,TGCAGCGTAGGCCGGGAAATGAACACTGAAGCTTTCTTT,CSVGREMNTEAFF
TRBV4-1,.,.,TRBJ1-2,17,TGCGCCAGCAGCCAAGTAGTCGGGGCCGAAGCGGCGTATGGCTACACCTTC,CASSQVVGAEAAYGYTF
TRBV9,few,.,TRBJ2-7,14,TGTGCCAGCAGCGTAGATTTAGGGGGGAGTGAGCAGTACTTC,CASSVDLGGSEQYF
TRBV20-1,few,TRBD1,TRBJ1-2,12,TGCAGTGCTAAGGGACAGGGCTATGGCTACACCTTC,CSAKGQGYGYTF
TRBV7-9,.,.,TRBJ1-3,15,TGTGCCAGCCAAGGAAAGATCAGCTCTGGAAACACCATATATTTT,CASQGKISSGNTIYF
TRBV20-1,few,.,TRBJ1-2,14,TGCAGTGCTAGAGAACCTGGGACACCCTATGGCTACACCTTC,CSAREPGTPYGYTF
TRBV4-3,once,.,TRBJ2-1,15,TGCGCCAGCAGCCAAGAACCGGGACTGGGGGATGAGCAGTTCTTC,CASSQEPGLGDEQFF
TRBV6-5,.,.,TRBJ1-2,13,TGTGCCAGCAGTGTGGGACTGTATTATGGCTACACCTTC,CASSVGLYYGYTF